The clone carrying this T cell receptor (beta chain) was seen just once. This sample was included in a study of T cell changes during pregnancy in multiple sclerosis. Repertoires were generated with immunoSEQ multiplex PCR, while TCRdb's copy carries only in-frame clones and drops some. The sample lists 45,000 to 65,000 clones; nearly 95% were seen once. The TCR comes from a female donor with multiple sclerosis, enrolled in a pregnancy study. Here the sequenced sample was CD4+ T cells from peripheral blood mononuclear cells, taken in the third trimester of pregnancy.

CDR3 nucleotides: TGTGCCACCAGGACAGGGGGCAATCAGCCCCAGCATTTT. Encoded protein: CATRTGGNQPQHF. V and J are TRBV2 and TRBJ1-5; 9 nucleotides align to TRBD1. This CDR3 comprises 13 residues. Per germline, CDR1 SNHLY and CDR2 FYNNEI. V shed 10 bases, J shed 2 bases, and the junction held 3 bases outside the gene matches.